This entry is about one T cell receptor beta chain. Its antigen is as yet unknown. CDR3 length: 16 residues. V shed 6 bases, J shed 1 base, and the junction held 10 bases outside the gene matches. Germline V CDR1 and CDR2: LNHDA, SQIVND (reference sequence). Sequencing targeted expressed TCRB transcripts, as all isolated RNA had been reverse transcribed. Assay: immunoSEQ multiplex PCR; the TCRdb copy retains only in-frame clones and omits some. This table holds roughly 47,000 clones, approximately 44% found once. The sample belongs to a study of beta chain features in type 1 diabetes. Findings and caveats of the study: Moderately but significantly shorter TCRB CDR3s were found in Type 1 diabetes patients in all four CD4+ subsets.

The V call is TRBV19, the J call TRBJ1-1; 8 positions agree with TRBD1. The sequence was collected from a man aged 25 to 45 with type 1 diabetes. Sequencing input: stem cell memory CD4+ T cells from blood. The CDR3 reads CASRQKQGDKNTEAFF. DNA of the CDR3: TGTGCCAGTAGGCAAAAACAGGGGGATAAGAACACTGAAGCTTTCTTT.